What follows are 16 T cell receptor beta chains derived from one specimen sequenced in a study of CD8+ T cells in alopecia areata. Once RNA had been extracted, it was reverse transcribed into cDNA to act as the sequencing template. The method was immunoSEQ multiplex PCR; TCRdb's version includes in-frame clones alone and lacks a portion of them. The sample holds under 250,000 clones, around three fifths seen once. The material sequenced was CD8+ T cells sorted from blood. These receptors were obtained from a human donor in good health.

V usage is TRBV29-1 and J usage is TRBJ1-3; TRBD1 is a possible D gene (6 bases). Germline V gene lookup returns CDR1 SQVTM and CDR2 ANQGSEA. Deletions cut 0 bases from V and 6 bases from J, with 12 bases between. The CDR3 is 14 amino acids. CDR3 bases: TGCAGCGTTGAAGATGGATCAGGGGAAAACACCATATATTTT. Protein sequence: CSVEDGSGENTIYF.

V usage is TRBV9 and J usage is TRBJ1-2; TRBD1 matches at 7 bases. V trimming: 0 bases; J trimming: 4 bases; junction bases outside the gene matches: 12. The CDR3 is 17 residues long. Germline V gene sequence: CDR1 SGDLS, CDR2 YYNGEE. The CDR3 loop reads CASSVESGETGFYGYTF. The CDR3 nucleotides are TGTGCCAGCAGCGTAGAATCGGGGGAGACAGGGTTCTATGGCTACACCTTC.

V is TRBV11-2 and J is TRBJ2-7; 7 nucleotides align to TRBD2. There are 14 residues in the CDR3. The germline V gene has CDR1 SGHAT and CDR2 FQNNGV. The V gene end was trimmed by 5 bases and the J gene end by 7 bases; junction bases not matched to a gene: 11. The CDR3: CASSVGTTRGEQYF. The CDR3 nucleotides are TGTGCCAGCAGCGTAGGGACTACCCGAGGGGAGCAGTACTTC.

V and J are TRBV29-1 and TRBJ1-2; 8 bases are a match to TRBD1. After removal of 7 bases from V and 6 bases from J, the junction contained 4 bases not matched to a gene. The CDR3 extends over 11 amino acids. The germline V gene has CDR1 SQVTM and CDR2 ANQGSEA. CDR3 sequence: CSAVQGDGYTF. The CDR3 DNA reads TGCAGCGCTGTACAGGGGGATGGCTACACCTTC.

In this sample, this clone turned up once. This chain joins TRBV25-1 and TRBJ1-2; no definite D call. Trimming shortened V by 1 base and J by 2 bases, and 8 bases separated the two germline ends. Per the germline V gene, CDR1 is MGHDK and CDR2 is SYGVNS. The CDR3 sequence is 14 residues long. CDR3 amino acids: CASSEWTWNYGYTF. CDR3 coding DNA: TGTGCCAGCAGTGAATGGACCTGGAACTATGGCTACACCTTC.

The CDR3 reads CASSFPGGNGYTF. Here the CDR3 DNA reads TGTGCCAGCAGTTTCCCGGGAGGGAATGGCTACACCTTC. The rearrangement uses TRBV27 and TRBJ1-2; D not resolved. Germline CDR1 MNHEY, CDR2 SMNVEV (reference sequence). The CDR3 consists of 13 residues. The V end was cut by 3 bases, the J end by 6 bases, with 11 bases between.

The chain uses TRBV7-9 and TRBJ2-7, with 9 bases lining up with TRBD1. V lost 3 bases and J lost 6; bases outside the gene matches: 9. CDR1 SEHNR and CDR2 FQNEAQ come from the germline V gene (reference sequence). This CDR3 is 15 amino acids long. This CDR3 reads CASSLTGTGSTEQYF. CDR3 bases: TGTGCCAGCAGCTTGACCGGGACAGGGAGTACCGAGCAGTACTTC.

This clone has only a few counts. The CDR3 sequence: CASSYGGENTEAFF. CDR3 nucleotide sequence: TGTGCCAGCAGTTACGGGGGGGAGAACACTGAAGCTTTCTTT. This sequence joins TRBV6-5 and TRBJ1-1, with D maybe TRBD1 (5 bases). Per the germline V gene, CDR1 is MNHEY and CDR2 is SVGAGI. This CDR3 region has 14 residues. V lost 2 bases and J lost 1, with 8 bases in between.

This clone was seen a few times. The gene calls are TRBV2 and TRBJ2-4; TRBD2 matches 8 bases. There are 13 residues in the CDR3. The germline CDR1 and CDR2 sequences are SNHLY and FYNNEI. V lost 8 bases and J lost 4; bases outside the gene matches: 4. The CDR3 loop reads CASGASGKNIQYF. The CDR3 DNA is TGTGCCAGCGGGGCTAGCGGGAAAAACATTCAGTACTTC.

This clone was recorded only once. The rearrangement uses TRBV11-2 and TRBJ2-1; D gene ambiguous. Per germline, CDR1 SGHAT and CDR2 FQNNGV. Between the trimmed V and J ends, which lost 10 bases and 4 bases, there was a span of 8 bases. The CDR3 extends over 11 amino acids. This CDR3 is CATTTYNEQFF. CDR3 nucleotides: TGTGCCACCACGACTTACAATGAGCAGTTCTTC.

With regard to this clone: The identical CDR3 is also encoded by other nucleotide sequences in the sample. CDR3 in amino acids: CASSVGQGTEAFF. CDR3 nucleotide sequence: TGTGCCAGCAGCGTAGGACAGGGAACTGAAGCTTTCTTT. The chain joins TRBV9 to TRBJ1-1, with TRBD1 matching 7 bases. Germline V gene data show CDR1 as SGDLS and CDR2 as YYNGEE. The CDR3 is made up of 13 amino acids. Unmatched junction bases numbered 1, after V lost 0 bases and J lost 5 bases. Looking up the rest from reference TRBV9 and TRBJ1-1 gives the full variable domain: DSGVTQTPKHLITATGQRVTLRCSPRSGDLSVYWYQQSLDQGLQFLIQYYNGEERAKGNILERFSAQQFPDLHSELNLSSLELGDSALYFCASSVGQGTEAFFGQGTRLTVV.

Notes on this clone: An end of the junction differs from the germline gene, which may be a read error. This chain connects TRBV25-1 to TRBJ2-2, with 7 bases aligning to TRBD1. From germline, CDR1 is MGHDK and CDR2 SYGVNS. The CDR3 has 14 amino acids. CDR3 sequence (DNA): TGTGCCACCAGTGATGGGACAGACACCGGGGAGCTGTTTTTT. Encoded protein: CATSDGTDTGELFF.

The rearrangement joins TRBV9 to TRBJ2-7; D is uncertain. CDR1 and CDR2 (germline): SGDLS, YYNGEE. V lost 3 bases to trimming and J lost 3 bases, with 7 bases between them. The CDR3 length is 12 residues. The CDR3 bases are TGTGCCAGCAGCGGAATGAGCTACGAGCAGTACTTC. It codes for CASSGMSYEQYF.

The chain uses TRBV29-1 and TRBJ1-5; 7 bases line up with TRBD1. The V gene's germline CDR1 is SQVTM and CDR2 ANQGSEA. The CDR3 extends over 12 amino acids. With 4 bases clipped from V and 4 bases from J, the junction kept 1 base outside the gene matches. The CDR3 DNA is TGCAGCGTTGGACAGGGAAATCAGCCCCAGCATTTT. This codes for CSVGQGNQPQHF.

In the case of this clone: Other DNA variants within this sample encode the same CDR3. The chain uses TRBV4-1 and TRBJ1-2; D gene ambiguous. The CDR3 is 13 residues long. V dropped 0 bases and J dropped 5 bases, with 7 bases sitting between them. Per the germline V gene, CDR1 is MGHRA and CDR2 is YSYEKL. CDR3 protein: CASSQEGGYGYTF. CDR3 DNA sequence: TGCGCCAGCAGCCAAGAAGGAGGGTATGGCTACACCTTC.

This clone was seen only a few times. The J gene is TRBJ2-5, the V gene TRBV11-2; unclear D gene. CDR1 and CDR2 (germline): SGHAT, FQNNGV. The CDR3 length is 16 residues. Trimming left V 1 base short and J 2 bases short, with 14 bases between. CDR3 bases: TGTGCCAGCAGCTTAGGTCCGGAGAAATATCAAGAGACCCAGTACTTC. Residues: CASSLGPEKYQETQYF.